This T cell receptor (beta chain) came from a study of technical replicates of blood from a handful of donors. Sequencing used immunoSEQ multiplex PCR; TCRdb keeps in-frame clones, though not all of them. The repertoire holds some 70,000 clones, under 98% seen once, with around 0.3% in the top ten. This clone was seen just once. CDR1 SGHKS and CDR2 YYEKEE come from the germline V gene (reference sequence). This CDR3 region has 11 residues. The V end lost 10 bases, the J end lost 0 bases, and 7 bases lay between the germline ends. Input material: T cells isolated from PBMCs. The chain recombines TRBV5-5 with TRBJ2-5; D unclear. This clonotype originated in a human donor in good health. Here the CDR3 reads CAGSNQETQYF. The CDR3 DNA reads TGTGCCGGTAGCAACCAAGAGACCCAGTACTTC.